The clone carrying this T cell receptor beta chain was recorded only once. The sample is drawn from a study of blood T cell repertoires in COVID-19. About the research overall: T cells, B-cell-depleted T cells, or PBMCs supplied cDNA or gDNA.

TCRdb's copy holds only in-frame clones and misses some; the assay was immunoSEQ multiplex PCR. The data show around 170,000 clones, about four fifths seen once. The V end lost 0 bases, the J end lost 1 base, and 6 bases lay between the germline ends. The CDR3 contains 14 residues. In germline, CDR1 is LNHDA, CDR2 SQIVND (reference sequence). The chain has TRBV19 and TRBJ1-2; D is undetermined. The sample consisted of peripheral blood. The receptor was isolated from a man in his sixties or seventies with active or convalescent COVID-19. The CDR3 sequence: CASSIDAVNYGYTF. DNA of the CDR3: TGTGCCAGTAGTATAGATGCGGTTAACTATGGCTACACCTTC.